The next 3 T cell receptor beta chains were all read from a single sample in a study of blood T cell repertoires in COVID-19. Clones were sequenced by immunoSEQ multiplex PCR, and TCRdb holds only the in-frame ones, with some missing. The repertoire holds some 380,000 clones, with roughly four fifths as singletons. Sequencing input: peripheral blood. The receptors here all came from a human donor with acute or convalescent COVID-19. The donor label of this sample is uncertain.

The sample holds a few counts of this clone. The gene calls are TRBV7-2 and TRBJ2-7, with TRBD2 matching 8 bases. This CDR3 has 11 residues. The germline V gene encodes CDR1 SGHTA and CDR2 FQGNSA. The J segment lost 6 bases and the V segment lost 6 bases, leaving 1 base of the junction unmatched. This CDR3 is CASRLAGEQYF. The CDR3 DNA reads TGTGCCAGCAGGCTAGCGGGCGAGCAGTACTTC.

This clone was seen a handful of times. The CDR3 here is CASSPSTPRETQYF. CDR3 in DNA: TGTGCCAGCAGTCCCTCTACTCCCCGAGAGACCCAGTACTTC. The chain employs TRBV6-6 and TRBJ2-5; no definite D call. The CDR3 has 14 residues. CDR1 MNHNY and CDR2 SVGAGI come from the germline V gene (reference sequence). Trimming removed 5 bases at V and 4 bases at J, with 14 bases between.

J is TRBJ2-1 and V is TRBV5-1; D is unclear. Germline loops: CDR1 SGHRS, CDR2 YFSETQ. The V end was cut by 5 bases, the J end by 7 bases, with 10 bases between. CDR3 length equals 12 residues. Here the CDR3 reads CASRYDTNEQFF. For the CDR3, the DNA is TGCGCCAGCAGATATGACACGAATGAGCAGTTCTTC.